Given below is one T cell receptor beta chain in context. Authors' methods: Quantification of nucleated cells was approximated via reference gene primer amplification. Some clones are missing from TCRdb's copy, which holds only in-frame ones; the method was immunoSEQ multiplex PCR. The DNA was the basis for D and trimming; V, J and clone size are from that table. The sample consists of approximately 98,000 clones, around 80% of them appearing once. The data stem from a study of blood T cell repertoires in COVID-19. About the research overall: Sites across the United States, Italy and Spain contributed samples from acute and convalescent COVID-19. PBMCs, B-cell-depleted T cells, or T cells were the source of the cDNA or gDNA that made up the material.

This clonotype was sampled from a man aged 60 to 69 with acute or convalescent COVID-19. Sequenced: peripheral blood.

The CDR3: CASSSRDENTEAFF. CDR3 nucleotide sequence: TGTGCCAGCAGCTCGAGGGATGAGAACACTGAAGCTTTCTTT. This sequence joins TRBV11-3 and TRBJ1-1; D remains unclear. The CDR3 loop spans 14 amino acids. V lost 4 bases to trimming and J lost 1 base, with 10 bases between them. The germline V gene encodes CDR1 SGHNT and CDR2 YENEEA.